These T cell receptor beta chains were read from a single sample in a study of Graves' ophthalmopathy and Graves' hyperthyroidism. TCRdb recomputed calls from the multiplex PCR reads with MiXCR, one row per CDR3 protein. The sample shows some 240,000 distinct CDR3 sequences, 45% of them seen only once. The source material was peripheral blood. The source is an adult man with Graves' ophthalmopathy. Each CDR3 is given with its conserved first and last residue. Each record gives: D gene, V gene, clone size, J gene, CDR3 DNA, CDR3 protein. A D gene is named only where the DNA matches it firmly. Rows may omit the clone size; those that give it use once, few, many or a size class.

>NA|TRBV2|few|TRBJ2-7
TGTGCCAGCAGCGCCGGGGCCAACGAGCAGTACTTC
CASSAGANEQYF
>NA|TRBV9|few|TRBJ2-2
TGTGCCAGCAGCGTAGACTCCCTCACCGGGGAGCTGTTTTTT
CASSVDSLTGELFF
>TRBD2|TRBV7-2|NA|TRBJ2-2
TGTGCCAGCAGCTTAGTCGCGGGGGGCCCCAATGAGCTGTTTTTT
CASSLVAGGPNELFF
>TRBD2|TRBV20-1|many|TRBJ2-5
TGCAGTGCTCGCGGGACTAGCGGGGGGGCTGGGGCCCAGTACTTC
CSARGTSGGAGAQYF
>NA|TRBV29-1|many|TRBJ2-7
TGCAGCGTTGGGGGACACGAGCAGTACTTC
CSVGGHEQYF
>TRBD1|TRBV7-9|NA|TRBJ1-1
TGTGCCAGCAGCAACGACAGGGGGGTTGAAGCTTTCTTT
CASSNDRGVEAFF
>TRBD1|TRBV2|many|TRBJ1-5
TGTGCCGCGGGACAGGGGGCATCGTTCGGTCAGCCCCAGCATTTT
CAAGQGASFGQPQHF
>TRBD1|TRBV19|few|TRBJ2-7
TGTGCCACGCGGGACAGGTTGGTCTACGAGCAGTACTTC
CATRDRLVYEQYF
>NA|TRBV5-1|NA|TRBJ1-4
TGCGCCAGCAGCCGGGACACCACCGTGGCTGGTGAAAAACTGTTTTTT
CASSRDTTVAGEKLFF
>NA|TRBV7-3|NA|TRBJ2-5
TGTGCCAGCAGCTTAACACCGGCCCAAGGGCACTACCAAGAGACCCAGTACTTC
CASSLTPAQGHYQETQYF
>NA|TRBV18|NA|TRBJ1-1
TGTGCCAGCTCACCAGTTAAGGACAGGAACACTGAAGCTTTCTTT
CASSPVKDRNTEAFF
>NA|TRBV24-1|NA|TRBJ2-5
TGTGCCAGCAGTGACGACTTAATAGAGACCCAGTACTTC
CASSDDLIETQYF
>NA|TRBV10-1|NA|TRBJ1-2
TGTGCCAGCAGTTACCGCCCTCGTGACTACACCTTC
CASSYRPRDYTF
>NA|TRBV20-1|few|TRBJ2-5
TGCAGTGCTAGGGGAAACAGGGAATGGGAGACCCAGTACTTC
CSARGNREWETQYF
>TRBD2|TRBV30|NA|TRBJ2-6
TGTGGAAGGGGAGGGGACGCTGGGGCCAACGTCCTGACTTTC
CGRGGDAGANVLTF
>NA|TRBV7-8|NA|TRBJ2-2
TGTGCCAGCAGCCCCTCCGGGACCTACACCGGGGAGCTGTTTTTT
CASSPSGTYTGELFF
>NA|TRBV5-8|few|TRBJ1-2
TGTGCCAGCGGTCCCAGGACAGACACTAACTATGGCTACACCTTC
CASGPRTDTNYGYTF
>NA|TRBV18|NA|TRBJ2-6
TGTGCCAGCCGGAGGGGCGAAGGGGCCAACGTCCTGACTTTC
CASRRGEGANVLTF
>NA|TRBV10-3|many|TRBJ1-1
TGTGCCAGCAGTCAACCGAACACTGAAGCTTTCTTT
CASSQPNTEAFF
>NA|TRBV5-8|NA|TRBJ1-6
TGCGCCAGCGGCTTGGGAGGGACGTATAATTCACCCCTCCACTTT
CASGLGGTYNSPLHF
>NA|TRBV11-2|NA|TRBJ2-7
TGTGCCAGCAGCTTAGAACAGGGCGCCTACGAGCAGTACTTC
CASSLEQGAYEQYF
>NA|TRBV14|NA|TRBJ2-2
TGTGCCAGCAGCCAAGCGGGCAGGGGAATTTTCGCCGGGGAGCTGTTTTTT
CASSQAGRGIFAGELFF
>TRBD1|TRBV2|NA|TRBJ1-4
TGTGCCAGCAGTTCAGGACAGGGGGCATTCGGTGAAAAACTGTTTTTT
CASSSGQGAFGEKLFF
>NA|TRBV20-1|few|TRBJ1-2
TGCAGTGCTAGGGTGTCTAACTATGGCTACACCTTC
CSARVSNYGYTF
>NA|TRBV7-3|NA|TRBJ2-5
TGTGCCAGCAGCGCACTAGGGGGGGAAGAGACCCAGTACTTC
CASSALGGEETQYF
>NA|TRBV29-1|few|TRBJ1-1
TGCAGCGGGGGCGGAAGAGGGACTGAAGCTTTCTTT
CSGGGRGTEAFF
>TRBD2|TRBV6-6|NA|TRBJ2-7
TGTGCCAGCAGTGGGGCCCTAAGAACAGCGGGAGTCTACGAGCAGTACTTC
CASSGALRTAGVYEQYF
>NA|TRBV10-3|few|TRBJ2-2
TGTGCCAGTTCCGGGCCAAGTAATACCGGGGAGCTGTTTTTT
CASSGPSNTGELFF
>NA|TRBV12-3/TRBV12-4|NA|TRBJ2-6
TGTGCCAGCAGTTCCCACAGGAGTGATAGGTCTGGGGCCAACGTCCTGACTTTC
CASSSHRSDRSGANVLTF
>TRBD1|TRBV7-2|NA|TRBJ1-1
TGTGCCAGCTATTCTGGGACAGGAAGGAACACTGAAGCTTTCTTT
CASYSGTGRNTEAFF
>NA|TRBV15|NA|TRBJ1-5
TGTGCCACCAGCAGGATAAGGACCAAACGGGCGGAACAGCAATATCAGCCCCAGCATTTT
CATSRIRTKRAEQQYQPQHF
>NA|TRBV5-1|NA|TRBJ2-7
TGCGCCAGCAGCCCACGGGACGGCTACGAGCAGTACTTC
CASSPRDGYEQYF